This TCR beta chain stems from a study of Ad26.COV2.S vaccination and SARS-CoV-2 variants. Study background: Doses of Ad26.COV2.S were injected into muscle once or twice, 56 days apart. Study conclusions and caveats: Relative to placebo recipients, vaccine recipients exhibited elevated spike-specific TCR breadth. Once vaccination had occurred, spike-specific CD8+ and CD4+ T cell responses reportedly showed substantial breadth.

As to treatment: around 19 received Ad26.COV2.S at low or high dose, single or two shots; roughly five received placebo; per-sample allocation not given. Material that was analyzed had been drawn on day 63 after the first vaccine or placebo injection. Libraries were prepared by immunoSEQ multiplex PCR; TCRdb keeps only in-frame clonotypes and omits some of them. This sample has around 340,000 clones, with 70% to 90% found just once. Germline values: CDR1 SGHNT, CDR2 YYREEE (reference sequence). J was trimmed by 7 bases and V by 3 bases; bases with no gene match: 2. There are 14 residues in the CDR3. This clone was detected a few times. Its antigen is currently unknown.

The rearrangement links TRBV5-4 to TRBJ1-6, with 9 bases identical to TRBD1. The source is a person aged 18-60 years who received the Ad26.COV2.S COVID-19 vaccine or a placebo. Sample: peripheral blood, taken in a trial of Ad26.COV2.S vaccine versus placebo. The CDR3 protein is CASSWDRDNSPLHF. CDR3 coding DNA: TGTGCCAGCAGCTGGGACAGGGACAATTCACCCCTCCACTTT.